The 5 T cell receptor beta chains below come from one sample, sequenced in a study of CD8 T cells in Susac syndrome. RNA in amounts of about 0.45 to 1 ug was reverse transcribed with random hexamers. MiXCR was run by TCRdb on the immunoSEQ multiplex PCR reads, yielding one entry per CDR3 protein. The table has hundreds of thousands of distinct CDR3 sequences, approximately 85% seen once. The sample was CD8+ T cells from PBMCs. These receptors were taken from a human donor with multiple sclerosis.

The chain employs TRBV29-1 and TRBJ2-7; 7 nucleotides agree with TRBD2. The CDR3 is 14 residues long. V lost 6 bases to trimming and J lost 1 base; unmatched junction nucleotides: 9. Germline assignment: CDR1 SQVTM and CDR2 ANQGSEA. CDR3 sequence: CSVRSPAGSYEQYF. The CDR3 nucleotides are TGCAGCGTCCGGAGCCCAGCGGGATCCTACGAGCAGTACTTC.

The rearrangement joins TRBV4-1 to TRBJ2-2; possibly TRBD1 or TRBD2 for D (5 bases each). Germline CDR1 reads MGHRA; CDR2 reads YSYEKL. V shed 1 base and J shed 5 bases, with 8 bases lying between them. The CDR3 is 14 amino acids. The CDR3 DNA reads as TGCGCCAGCAGCCAAGGAGGGGAGACCGGGGAGCTGTTTTTT. It codes for CASSQGGETGELFF.

The V call is TRBV29-1, the J call TRBJ1-2; a possible D gene is TRBD1 (5 bases). This CDR3 contains 17 residues. Germline V gene sequence: CDR1 SQVTM, CDR2 ANQGSEA. V was shortened by 3 bases and J by 0 bases, with 20 bases between the two germline ends. The CDR3 sequence is CSVENEGALLANYGYTF. The CDR3 DNA sequence: TGCAGCGTTGAGAATGAAGGGGCGTTGTTGGCTAACTATGGCTACACCTTC.

This sequence joins TRBV29-1 and TRBJ1-1; D is perhaps TRBD1 (5 bases). Germline V gives CDR1 SQVTM, CDR2 ANQGSEA. Trimming pared 4 bases from V and 0 bases from J, leaving 6 bases between. The CDR3 is made up of 12 amino acids. Here the CDR3 reads CSVGQLNTEAFF. The CDR3 DNA sequence: TGCAGCGTTGGACAGTTGAACACTGAAGCTTTCTTT.

The chain couples TRBV10-2 to TRBJ2-7; D gene uncertain. V was cut by 4 bases and J by 1 base, with 11 bases left in between. Germline-derived CDR1 and CDR2 are WSHSY and SAAADI. The CDR3 runs to 14 residues. CDR3 loop: CASSASVLSYEQYF. The CDR3 region has the DNA TGCGCCAGCAGTGCGAGCGTTTTGTCCTACGAGCAGTACTTC.